The source of this TCR beta chain is a study of vaccination and CD4 T cells after COVID-19. Study as a whole: The authors sampled three convalescent patients on day 14 and on days 161 to 241 post-vaccination. General study results and limits: The study sampled relatively few convalescent patients and omitted early post-infection timepoints. Median reactive clonotypes, those recognizing SARS-CoV-2, rose from about 20 to 38, not significantly.

Indicated time point: late sampling 161 to 241 days after vaccination in a few convalescent patients. The sample's treatment: approximately nine-day PBMC culture with coronavirus spike peptide pools or control peptides (ViraFEST assay). Replacement of half the medium with fresh IL-2 medium took place on days 3 and 7. Oncomine TCR Beta short-read sequencing was applied to DNA from cultured CD4+ T cells. MiXCR, applied by TCRdb to the PCR reads, yields one record per CDR3 protein. The sample lists 20,000 to 30,000 distinct CDR3 sequences, about 31% occurring once. From germline, CDR1 is MNHEY and CDR2 SVGAGI. There are 13 residues in the CDR3. V was clipped by 2 bases and J by 1 base, with 6 bases between them. About this clonotype itself: Its target is not known.

This TCR derives from a human donor who had recovered from COVID-19. V gene TRBV6-5 combines with J gene TRBJ2-7; D is unclear. The sequenced sample was CD4+ T cells from blood, cultured in vitro, obtained about 7 months after SARS-CoV-2 vaccination. The CDR3 region is CASSYQGSYEQYF. In DNA, the CDR3 is TGTGCCAGCAGTTACCAAGGTTCCTACGAGCAGTACTTC.